This TCR beta chain was profiled in a study of OX40 agonist ivuxolimab in advanced cancers. Broader study findings: CD4+ and CD8+ blood T cells expanded clonally by week 6 at 0.1 to 3.0 mg/kg. Individuals who were partial responders at 0.1-3.0 mg/kg had clonal expansion that ranked among the lowest. In general, CD8+ T cells held more expanded clones than CD4+ did, on average.

In regard to this clone: What it binds is not known.

The repertoire was sequenced with immunoSEQ multiplex PCR; TCRdb's copy has only in-frame clones and lacks some. In the table there are roughly 13,000 clones, about 76% of which are singletons. The V end was cut by 3 bases, the J end by 5 bases, with 17 bases between. Germline V gives CDR1 SGDLS, CDR2 YYNGEE. The CDR3 spans 15 residues. The chain joins TRBV9 to TRBJ1-2, with D perhaps matching TRBD1 (6 bases). The sample consisted of CD4+ or CD8+ T cells sorted from blood, taken in a trial of the OX40 agonist ivuxolimab. This TCR derives from an adult with an advanced solid tumor such as melanoma, head and neck, liver or kidney cancer. The chain's CDR3 is CASSALGGAGYGYTF. In DNA, the CDR3 is TGTGCCAGCAGCGCCCTGGGGGGGGCAGGATATGGCTACACCTTC.